What follows describes a single T cell receptor (beta chain). The recovered donors of Cohort 3 showed two negative PCRs, clearance, or symptom resolution. This sample stems from a study of blood T cell repertoires in COVID-19. The wider study: Sample material is recorded as cDNA or gDNA derived from T cells, B-cell-depleted T cells, or PBMCs.

There are 16 residues in the CDR3. V dropped 5 bases and J dropped 4 bases, with 18 bases sitting between them. CDR1 is SGHAT and CDR2 is FQNNGV in the germline V gene. Data came from immunoSEQ multiplex PCR; TCRdb stores just in-frame clones and leaves some out. The data hold about 270,000 clones, with about 88% observed a single time. The sample was PBMCs or T cells enriched from blood (not recorded which). V gene TRBV11-2 combines with J gene TRBJ1-3, with TRBD1 as a possible D gene (5 bases). This clonotype was obtained from a woman between 50 and 59 years old who had recovered from COVID-19. CDR3 DNA sequence: TGTGCCAGCAGCCCACGGGACGGAGGGTCCGGAAACACCATATATTTT. Translated: CASSPRDGGSGNTIYF. Together with reference TRBV11-2 and TRBJ1-3, the CDR3 gives the full variable domain: EAGVAQSPRYKIIEKRQSVAFWCNPISGHATLYWYQQILGQGPKLLIQFQNNGVVDDSQLPKDRFSAERLKGVDSTLKIQPAKLEDSAVYLCASSPRDGGSGNTIYFGEGSWLTVV.